This T cell receptor beta chain was obtained from a study of cytomegalovirus exposure and HLA in healthy donors. The germline CDR1 and CDR2 sequences are SNHLY and FYNNEI. V was cut by 2 bases and J by 6 bases, with 12 bases left in between. This CDR3 has 14 residues. About this clone: Its antigen is still unknown.

Overall study results and limits: Accurate predictions that matched the HLA-A and HLA-B alleles of most subjects were reportedly made from TCR beta sequences. A later look showed TCR association rates differing by HLA locus, highest for DRB1 and lowest for HLA-C. Most TCRs appeared rarely, but some public TCRs recurred in many donors.

This PCR relied on a set of 60 Vbeta primers and 13 Jbeta primers. In the source study's methods: In a later analysis, of 79 million or so unique beta chains, about 12 million appeared in at least two donors. Assay used: immunoSEQ multiplex PCR; TCRdb lists only in-frame clones, some missing. D and trimming come from the DNA, and the V and J calls and clone size come from that table. The data contain roughly 67,000 clones, roughly 78% of them singletons. The V call is TRBV2, the J call TRBJ2-3; D gene uncertain. The TCR originated in a man aged 35 to 55 in good health and CMV-seronegative. The sequenced sample consisted of PBMCs. The CDR3 coding sequence is TGTGCCAGCAGTGAAATTCGGCAGCGTGATACGCAGTATTTT. Protein product: CASSEIRQRDTQYF.